The T cell receptor (beta chain) under discussion was sequenced for a study of T cell responses to AZD1222 COVID-19 vaccine. This CDR3 has 15 residues. The V and J ends lost 3 bases and 8 bases, in that order; junction bases with no gene match: 10. Germline CDR1 reads SEHNR; CDR2 reads FQNEAQ (reference sequence). Libraries were prepared by immunoSEQ multiplex PCR; TCRdb keeps only in-frame clonotypes and omits some of them. The sample includes 110,000 to 150,000 clones, 92% of them seen just once. Study-level points and caveats: Variant regions that are unmutated are reportedly the target of nearly half of spike-specific TCRs. Most donors were white British and more were female, and clonal diversity was possibly underestimated.

Comments on this clone: Its antigen is still unknown.

Here the sequenced sample was peripheral blood, taken on day 0 of AZD1222 vaccination. The origin of this receptor is an adult in good health. The gene calls are TRBV7-9 and TRBJ1-2, with 9 bases aligning to TRBD1. The CDR3: CASSFNRGPSGGYTF. The CDR3 nucleotides are TGTGCCAGCAGCTTTAACAGGGGGCCTTCTGGAGGCTACACCTTC.